The 25 T cell receptor beta chains in this list originate from one sample, sequenced in a study of cytomegalovirus exposure and HLA in healthy donors. The PCR employed 60 Vbeta primers together with 13 Jbeta primers. Generated by immunoSEQ multiplex PCR, the TCRdb table keeps only in-frame clones and is missing some. The table lists around 270,000 clones, about four fifths of them singletons. Sequenced sample: PBMCs. The source of these receptors is a girl aged 2-10 years in good health and CMV-seronegative.

This chain links TRBV29-1 with TRBJ2-7, with TRBD1 matching 8 bases. The CDR3 is 14 amino acids. V shed 0 bases, J shed 2 bases, and the junction held 3 bases outside the gene matches. Germline-derived CDR1 and CDR2 are SQVTM and ANQGSEA. Here the CDR3 reads CSVEEGQEPYEQYF. CDR3 in DNA: TGCAGCGTTGAAGAGGGACAGGAACCCTACGAGCAGTACTTC.

V and J are TRBV6-5 and TRBJ1-6; D ambiguous. Germline CDR1 reads MNHEY; CDR2 reads SVGAGI. The CDR3 length is 16 residues. V was trimmed by 3 bases and J by 7 bases, leaving 16 bases between them. Written as DNA, the CDR3 is TGTGCCAGCAGTTATTCAGGATTTAACGTCAATTCACCCCTCCACTTT. Its protein product is CASSYSGFNVNSPLHF.

This chain uses TRBV5-1 with TRBJ2-6; 11 bases are a match to TRBD1. The germline V gene encodes CDR1 SGHRS and CDR2 YFSETQ. Trimming took 4 bases from V and 2 from J; bases not matched to a gene: 5. The CDR3 is 17 residues long. The DNA for the CDR3 is TGCGCCAGCAGCCGATCGGACAGGGGGCCTGGGGCCAACGTCCTGACTTTC. Translated, it gives CASSRSDRGPGANVLTF.

The V call is TRBV6-5, the J call TRBJ2-7; weak D call: TRBD1 (5 bases). Germline V lookup: CDR1 MNHEY, CDR2 SVGAGI. V lost 0 bases and J lost 2, with 8 bases in between. The CDR3 consists of 14 residues. CDR3 sequence (DNA): TGTGCCAGCAGTTACTCGCCCAGGGCCTACGAGCAGTACTTC. Its protein product is CASSYSPRAYEQYF.

This chain connects TRBV28 to TRBJ2-3; the D gene is possibly TRBD1 (5 bases). The CDR3 covers 13 residues. Trimming pared 6 bases from V and 0 bases from J, leaving 7 bases between. Germline CDR1 and CDR2: MDHEN and SYDVKM. The CDR3 spells CASRRQSTDTQYF. The CDR3 DNA is TGTGCCAGCAGGCGACAGAGCACAGATACGCAGTATTTT.

V and J are TRBV19 and TRBJ2-7, with 9 bases lining up with TRBD1. V was pared by 5 bases and J by 6 bases, with 14 bases of the junction left unmatched. This CDR3 has 16 residues. Looked up from germline, CDR1 is LNHDA and CDR2 is SQIVND (reference sequence). The CDR3 region has the DNA TGTGCCAGTAGTCTCCTCCGGACAGGGGACTTTGCCGAGCAGTACTTC. This gives the protein CASSLLRTGDFAEQYF.

This clone was detected a few times. This chain uses TRBV7-2 with TRBJ2-1; 8 nucleotides agree with TRBD2. Trimming took 5 bases from V and 4 from J; bases not matched to a gene: 7. The CDR3 extends over 15 amino acids. The germline gives CDR1 SGHTA, CDR2 FQGNSA. DNA of the CDR3: TGTGCCAGCAGCCCAAGGACTAGCACTTACAATGAGCAGTTCTTC. This gives the protein CASSPRTSTYNEQFF.

This clone was seen only once. The V and J genes are TRBV9 and TRBJ1-1, with a tentative D call TRBD1 (6 bases). The CDR3 extends over 15 amino acids. The V end was cut by 4 bases, the J end by 6 bases, with 19 bases between. Germline V gene lookup returns CDR1 SGDLS and CDR2 YYNGEE. As DNA, the CDR3 is TGTGCCAGCAGCTCCAGGGGCCGGCTTGAAGCTGAAGCTTTCTTT. Its protein product is CASSSRGRLEAEAFF.

The chain couples TRBV6-6 to TRBJ2-3; TRBD2 aligns across 13 bases. CDR1 and CDR2 (germline): MNHNY, SVGAGI (reference sequence). The length of the CDR3 is 16 residues. V was pared by 8 bases and J by 1 base, with 6 bases of the junction left unmatched. The CDR3 DNA is TGTGCCAGCTCTGGGACTAGCGGGGTGCGCACAGATACGCAGTATTTT. Residues: CASSGTSGVRTDTQYF.

The count of this clone is one. The chain couples TRBV7-9 to TRBJ1-6; D is possibly TRBD1 (5 bases). Germline lookup yields CDR1 SEHNR and CDR2 FQNEAQ (reference sequence). The CDR3 has 15 amino acids. V was shortened by 6 bases and J by 8 bases, with 17 bases between the two germline ends. CDR3 bases: TGTGCCAGCAGGGGAGGGGCGTTATTCGATTCACCCCTCCACTTT. Translating gives CASRGGALFDSPLHF.

CDR3 residues: CAWSVSQYGYTF. The CDR3 region has the DNA TGTGCCTGGAGTGTATCACAGTATGGCTACACCTTC. The chain links TRBV30 to TRBJ1-2, with no clear D. Germline V lookup: CDR1 GTSNPN, CDR2 SVGIG (reference sequence). V was pared by 0 bases and J by 5 bases, with 7 bases between. This CDR3 is built from 12 residues.

The V and J genes are TRBV7-6 and TRBJ1-1; TRBD1 agrees at 11 bases. V trimming: 3 bases; J trimming: 9 bases; junction bases outside the gene matches: 12. The CDR3 loop spans 16 amino acids. The germline V gene encodes CDR1 SGHVS and CDR2 FNYEAQ. In DNA, the CDR3 is TGTGCCAGCAGCTTGACGGTAGGACAGGGGGCCTCTAAAGCTTTCTTT. As protein: CASSLTVGQGASKAFF.

The chain is built from TRBV19 and TRBJ2-7; TRBD2 matches 9 bases. The V gene's germline CDR1 is LNHDA and CDR2 SQIVND (reference sequence). The CDR3 has 15 amino acids. J was trimmed by 2 bases and V by 4 bases; bases with no gene match: 6. CDR3 sequence: CASSNRLAEPYEQYF. In nucleotides, the CDR3 is TGTGCCAGTAGTAACCGACTAGCGGAGCCCTACGAGCAGTACTTC. Full variable domain (outside the CDR3, taken from reference TRBV19 and TRBJ2-7): DGGITQSPKYLFRKEGQNVTLSCEQNLNHDAMYWYRQDPGQGLRLIYYSQIVNDFQKGDIAEGYSVSREKKESFPLTVTSAQKNPTAFYLCASSNRLAEPYEQYFGPGTRLTVT.

The V and J genes are TRBV15 and TRBJ1-2; D is perhaps TRBD1 (6 bases). Germline CDR1 and CDR2: LNHNV and YYDKDF (reference sequence). V lost 6 bases and J 8 bases, leaving 16 bases between the germline ends. CDR3 size: 13 residues. CDR3 protein: CATSLGGDGGYTF. The CDR3 DNA reads as TGTGCCACCAGTCTAGGGGGGGACGGAGGCTACACCTTC.

This clone has just a few counts. The V call is TRBV28, the J call TRBJ1-5; D possibly corresponds to TRBD1 (6 bases). The CDR3 extends over 17 amino acids. CDR1 is MDHEN, CDR2 SYDVKM, per germline. The V end was cut by 6 bases, the J end by 0 bases, with 18 bases between. CDR3 nucleotides: TGTGCCAGCAGCCTACAGGGAGTCCGTAATAGCAATCAGCCCCAGCATTTT. Its protein product is CASSLQGVRNSNQPQHF. Full variable domain (rest looked up from reference TRBV28 and TRBJ1-5): DVKVTQSSRYLVKRTGEKVFLECVQDMDHENMFWYRQDPGLGLRLIYFSYDVKMKEKGDIPEGYSVSREKKERFSLILESASTNQTSMYLCASSLQGVRNSNQPQHFGDGTRLSIL.

This clone was seen once. V gene TRBV6-1 combines with J gene TRBJ2-3, with TRBD1 identical over 7 bases. V was clipped by 2 bases and J by 5 bases; unmatched bases: 4. The germline gives CDR1 MNHNS, CDR2 SASEGT. The CDR3 sequence is 14 residues long. The DNA of the CDR3 is TGTGCCAGCAGTGAAAGGGCAGGGGGAGATACGCAGTATTTT. Its protein is CASSERAGGDTQYF.

The J gene is TRBJ1-4, the V gene TRBV9; D might be TRBD1 (5 bases). The CDR3 runs 15 residues. The germline CDR1 and CDR2 sequences are SGDLS and YYNGEE. Trimming cost V 2 bases and J 7 bases, with 15 bases left between them. DNA of the CDR3: TGTGCCAGCAGCGTCGGGGGGAGCCTAGGTGAAAAACTGTTTTTT. It specifies CASSVGGSLGEKLFF.

The V call is TRBV5-1, the J call TRBJ2-3; D might be TRBD1 (5 bases). This CDR3 has 16 residues. Trimming removed 0 bases at V and 4 bases at J, with 15 bases between. In germline, CDR1 is SGHRS, CDR2 YFSETQ. The CDR3 region has the DNA TGCGCCAGCAGCTTGGAGGGGATGAATGAGGCAGATACGCAGTATTTT. Translating gives CASSLEGMNEADTQYF.

The chain carries TRBV28 and TRBJ1-2, with 8 bases fitting TRBD1. V shed 2 bases and J 7 bases; nucleotides not matched to a gene: 3. Germline assignment: CDR1 MDHEN and CDR2 SYDVKM. The CDR3 runs to 13 residues. The CDR3 reads CASSLQGAVGYTF. The CDR3 DNA sequence: TGTGCCAGCAGTTTACAGGGGGCAGTTGGCTACACCTTC.

This sequence joins TRBV9 and TRBJ2-3; the D is unclear. The CDR3 has 13 amino acids. From germline, CDR1 is SGDLS and CDR2 YYNGEE. Trimming left V 4 bases short and J 2 bases short, with 8 bases between. The CDR3 coding sequence is TGTGCCAGCAGCAAACAGTCCACAGATACGCAGTATTTT. Its translation: CASSKQSTDTQYF.

This sequence joins TRBV5-1 and TRBJ2-3; TRBD2 matches at 14 bases. Trimming took 2 bases from V and 3 from J; bases not matched to a gene: 2. The CDR3 contains 16 residues. Germline assignment: CDR1 SGHRS and CDR2 YFSETQ. The CDR3 protein is CASSFRTSGGTDTQYF. In nucleotides, the CDR3 is TGCGCCAGCAGCTTCAGGACTAGCGGGGGGACAGATACGCAGTATTTT.

The gene calls are TRBV18 and TRBJ2-1; 8 nucleotides align to TRBD2. Trimming at V came to 3 bases and at J to 1 base, leaving 2 bases not matched to a gene. The germline gives CDR1 KGHSH, CDR2 LQKENI. The CDR3 is 15 residues long. The CDR3 bases are TGTGCCAGCTCACCCAGCGGGGGATCCTACAATGAGCAGTTCTTC. Its translation: CASSPSGGSYNEQFF.

The CDR3 sequence: CASSLIRGSEDEQFF. The DNA of the CDR3 is TGTGCCAGCAGCTTAATTCGGGGGTCCGAGGATGAGCAGTTCTTC. This rearrangement joins TRBV7-9 to TRBJ2-1, with a tentative D call TRBD2 (6 bases). Per germline, CDR1 SEHNR and CDR2 FQNEAQ (reference sequence). This CDR3 is built from 15 residues. V lost 2 bases and J 8 bases, leaving 16 bases between the germline ends.

This clone was found a few times. This chain links TRBV5-1 with TRBJ1-1; 9 positions agree with TRBD1. The CDR3 consists of 14 residues. J lost 6 bases, V lost 5 bases, and 8 bases had no gene match. Germline lookup yields CDR1 SGHRS and CDR2 YFSETQ. CDR3 DNA sequence: TGCGCCAGCAGTTCCCTATACAGGGGGCCTGAAGCTTTCTTT. Its translation is CASSSLYRGPEAFF.

The CDR3 region has the DNA TGCGCCAGCAGCTTGGCCTCGGACTATGGCTACACCTTC. Translating it yields CASSLASDYGYTF. The chain uses TRBV5-1 and TRBJ1-2; D is ambiguous. This CDR3 has 13 residues. Germline loops: CDR1 SGHRS, CDR2 YFSETQ. V was pared by 0 bases and J by 3 bases, with 6 bases between.